This TCR beta chain was recorded in a study of T cell responses to AZD1222 COVID-19 vaccine. Overall study: Whether given at about 4 or about 12 weeks, second doses were pooled. The study, taken as a whole, reports: Only six or seven AZD1222 recipients tested seropositive at baseline. Clonal diversity was possibly underestimated; the donors were predominantly white British and more often female. Increases in Spike-specific TCR breadth and depth were seen after two AZD1222 doses.

Using immunoSEQ multiplex PCR, the repertoire was profiled, and TCRdb retains in-frame clones only, with some absent. The repertoire consists of over 100,000 clones, with almost 95% occurring once and the leading ten covering approximately 1.5%. With regard to this clone: Its antigen is as yet unknown.

Sequenced material: peripheral blood, taken on day 0 of AZD1222 vaccination. The sequence was obtained from an adult in good health.

This chain's CDR3 is CASSGGWGTDTQYF. The CDR3 DNA reads TGTGCCAGCAGTGGTGGGTGGGGCACAGATACGCAGTATTTT. V and J are TRBV5-4 and TRBJ2-3; D remains ambiguous. Germline V gene data show CDR1 as SGHNT and CDR2 as YYREEE (reference sequence). This CDR3 region has 14 residues. V dropped 5 bases and J dropped 1 base, with 11 bases sitting between them.